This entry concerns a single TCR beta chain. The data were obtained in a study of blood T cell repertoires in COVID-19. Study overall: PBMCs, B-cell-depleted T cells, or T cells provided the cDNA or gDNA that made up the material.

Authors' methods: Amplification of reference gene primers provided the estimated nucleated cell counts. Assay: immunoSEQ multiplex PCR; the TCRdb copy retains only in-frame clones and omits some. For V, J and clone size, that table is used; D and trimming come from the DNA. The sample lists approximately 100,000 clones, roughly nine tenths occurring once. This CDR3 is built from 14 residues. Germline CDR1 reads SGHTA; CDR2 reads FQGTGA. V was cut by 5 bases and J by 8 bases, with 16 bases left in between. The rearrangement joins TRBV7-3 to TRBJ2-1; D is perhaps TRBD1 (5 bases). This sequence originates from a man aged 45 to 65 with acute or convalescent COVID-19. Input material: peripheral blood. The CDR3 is CASSRGQSGDEQFF. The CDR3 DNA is TGTGCCAGCAGCCGAGGACAATCGGGTGATGAGCAGTTCTTC. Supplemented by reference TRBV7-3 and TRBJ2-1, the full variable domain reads GAGVSQTPSNKVTEKGKYVELRCDPISGHTALYWYRQSLGQGPEFLIYFQGTGAADDSGLPNDRFFAVRPEGSVSTLKIQRTERGDSAVYLCASSRGQSGDEQFFGPGTRLTVL.